The 8 T cell receptor beta chains presented below share a single source sample, sequenced in a study of CD8+ T cells in alopecia areata. RNA extraction was followed by reverse transcription into cDNA, which acted as the sequencing template. The method was immunoSEQ multiplex PCR; TCRdb's version includes in-frame clones alone and lacks a portion of them. The sample consists of 150,000 to 200,000 clones, 50% to 65% of them appearing once. The sequenced sample was CD4+ T cells sorted from blood. The source of these receptors is a human donor in good health.

This clone turned up a few times. V and J are TRBV5-1 and TRBJ2-7; D unclear. V was cut by 0 bases and J by 3 bases, with 13 bases left in between. The CDR3 consists of 15 residues. The germline V gene has CDR1 SGHRS and CDR2 YFSETQ. This CDR3 reads CASSLGSLHDYEQYF. The CDR3 bases are TGCGCCAGCAGCTTGGGGTCCCTCCATGACTACGAGCAGTACTTC.

CDR3 in DNA: TGCGCCAGCAGCTTGGTCCTGGATACGCAGTATTTT. It encodes CASSLVLDTQYF. This rearrangement joins TRBV5-1 to TRBJ2-3, with no clear D. V was cut by 0 bases and J by 6 bases, with 5 bases left in between. The CDR3 covers 12 residues. Germline V gene sequence: CDR1 SGHRS, CDR2 YFSETQ.

This chain links TRBV7-8 with TRBJ1-4; 9 positions agree with TRBD1. The CDR3 contains 18 residues. V shed 5 bases, J shed 6 bases, and the junction held 16 bases outside the gene matches. From germline, CDR1 is SGHVS and CDR2 FQNEAQ. CDR3 coding DNA: TGTGCCAGCAGCGTGGACAGGGGCTCGATACGGGGTGATGAAAAACTGTTTTTT. Translated: CASSVDRGSIRGDEKLFF. Using reference TRBV7-8 and TRBJ1-4 for the parts outside the CDR3, the full variable domain is GAGVSQSPRYKVAKRGQDVALRCDPISGHVSLFWYQQALGQGPEFLTYFQNEAQLDKSGLPSDRFFAERPEGSVSTLKIQRTQQEDSAVYLCASSVDRGSIRGDEKLFFGSGTQLSVL.

The chain combines TRBV14 with TRBJ2-1; TRBD2 matches at 7 bases. Germline trimming cut 4 bases from V and 3 bases from J; bases unmatched to any gene: 6. Germline CDR1 SGHDN, CDR2 FVKESK. This CDR3 has 15 amino acids. The CDR3 protein is CASSLGGLGYNEQFF. The CDR3 DNA reads as TGTGCCAGCAGCCTCGGAGGACTAGGCTACAATGAGCAGTTCTTC. Complete variable domain (other parts from reference TRBV14 and TRBJ2-1): EAGVTQFPSHSVIEKGQTVTLRCDPISGHDNLYWYRRVMGKEIKFLLHFVKESKQDESGMPNNRFLAERTGGTYSTLKVQPAELEDSGVYFCASSLGGLGYNEQFFGPGTRLTVL.

The V call is TRBV15, the J call TRBJ2-7; 9 nucleotides align to TRBD1. The CDR3 is made up of 14 amino acids. V shed 4 bases, J shed 4 bases, and the junction held 5 bases outside the gene matches. The germline V gene has CDR1 LNHNV and CDR2 YYDKDF (reference sequence). The CDR3 spells CATSKPDRGYEQYF. The CDR3 DNA sequence: TGTGCCACCAGCAAACCCGACAGGGGGTACGAGCAGTACTTC.

The chain employs TRBV29-1 and TRBJ1-1; 7 bases match TRBD1. Trimming at V came to 4 bases and at J to 3 bases, leaving 17 bases not matched to a gene. The germline V gene has CDR1 SQVTM and CDR2 ANQGSEA. This CDR3 is built from 17 residues. The CDR3 coding sequence is TGCAGCGTTGGTTATGGCAGGGGGGAAGGTTTTTACACTGAAGCTTTCTTT. The encoded protein is CSVGYGRGEGFYTEAFF.

The chain has TRBV2 and TRBJ2-7, with D tentatively TRBD1 or TRBD2 (6 bases each). The CDR3 totals 13 residues. Germline V gene data show CDR1 as SNHLY and CDR2 as FYNNEI. Trimming left V 8 bases short and J 5 bases short, with 16 bases between. CDR3 nucleotide sequence: TGTGCCAGCGGGGGCCCGGGAGTGAACGAGCAGTACTTC. It encodes CASGGPGVNEQYF.

V gene TRBV7-9 combines with J gene TRBJ2-5; 11 bases line up with TRBD2. The length of the CDR3 is 14 residues. Germline V gene data show CDR1 as SEHNR and CDR2 as FQNEAQ (reference sequence). Trimming took 6 bases from V and 9 from J; bases not matched to a gene: 9. The CDR3 sequence: CASSIAGGRTAQYF. In DNA, the CDR3 is TGTGCCAGCAGTATAGCGGGAGGGCGTACGGCCCAGTACTTC.